The following is a TCR beta chain sequence with its context. The source of the sample is a study of T cell responses to AZD1222 COVID-19 vaccine. The assay was immunoSEQ multiplex PCR, and TCRdb's table has in-frame clones only and misses some. Of some 120,000 clones listed, roughly 87% were seen once; the top ten hold about 1.2%. This receptor was taken from an adult in good health. The specimen comprised peripheral blood, sampled on day 0 of AZD1222 vaccination.

Written as DNA, the CDR3 is TGTGCCAGCAGCCCGTCACCCACAATGAACACTGAAGCTTTCTTT. It is translated as CASSPSPTMNTEAFF. The chain recombines TRBV7-2 with TRBJ1-1; unclear D gene. Trimming removed 5 bases at V and 0 bases at J, with 13 bases between. The CDR3 totals 15 residues. Germline assignment: CDR1 SGHTA and CDR2 FQGNSA.